This T cell receptor (beta chain) was sequenced for a study of beta chain features in type 1 diabetes. Study-level results: Type 1 diabetes patients had VDJ junctions that carried fewer insertions and more deletions. Among patients with Type 1 diabetes, TCRB CDR3s were moderately but significantly shorter in every one of the four CD4+ subsets. Equally in patients and controls, PCR might preferentially amplify shorter templates.

What was sequenced were expressed TCRB transcripts, since all of the isolated RNA had been reverse transcribed. Clones were sequenced by immunoSEQ multiplex PCR, and TCRdb holds only the in-frame ones, with some missing. This sample has under 850,000 clones, with about an eighth found just once. Points on this clone: Its antigen remains unknown.

V lost 4 bases to trimming and J lost 2 bases; unmatched junction nucleotides: 4. The CDR3 extends over 14 amino acids. Germline CDR1 SGHDN, CDR2 FVKESK. Each of the sorted populations had a purity greater than 95%. The material sequenced was naive CD4+ T cells from blood. The V gene is TRBV14, the J gene TRBJ2-7; 8 bases match TRBD1. This TCR was sampled from a young man with type 1 diabetes. For the CDR3, the DNA is TGTGCCAGCAGCCTCGGACAGGGACCCTACGAGCAGTACTTC. It encodes CASSLGQGPYEQYF.